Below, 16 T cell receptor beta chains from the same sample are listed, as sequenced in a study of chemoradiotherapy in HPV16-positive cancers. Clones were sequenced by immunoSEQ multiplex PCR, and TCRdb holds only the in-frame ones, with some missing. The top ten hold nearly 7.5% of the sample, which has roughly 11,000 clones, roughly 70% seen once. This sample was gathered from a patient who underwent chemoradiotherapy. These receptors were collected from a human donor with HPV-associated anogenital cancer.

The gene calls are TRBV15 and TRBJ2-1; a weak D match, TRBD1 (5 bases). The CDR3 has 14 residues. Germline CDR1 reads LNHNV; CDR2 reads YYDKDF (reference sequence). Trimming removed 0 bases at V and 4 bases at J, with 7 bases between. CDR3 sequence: CATSRDRAYNEQFF. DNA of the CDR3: TGTGCCACCAGCAGAGACAGGGCTTACAATGAGCAGTTCTTC.

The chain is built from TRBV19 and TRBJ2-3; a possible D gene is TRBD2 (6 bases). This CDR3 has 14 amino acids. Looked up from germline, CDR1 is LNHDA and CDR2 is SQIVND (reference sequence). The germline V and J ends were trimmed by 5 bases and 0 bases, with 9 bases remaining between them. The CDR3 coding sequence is TGTGCCAGTAGTGTGGGGGGTAGCACAGATACGCAGTATTTT. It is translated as CASSVGGSTDTQYF.

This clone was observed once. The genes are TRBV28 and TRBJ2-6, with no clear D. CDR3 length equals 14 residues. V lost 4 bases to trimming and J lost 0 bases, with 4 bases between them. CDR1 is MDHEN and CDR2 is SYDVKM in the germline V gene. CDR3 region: CASSWVSGANVLTF. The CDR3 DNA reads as TGTGCCAGCAGTTGGGTCTCTGGGGCCAACGTCCTGACTTTC.

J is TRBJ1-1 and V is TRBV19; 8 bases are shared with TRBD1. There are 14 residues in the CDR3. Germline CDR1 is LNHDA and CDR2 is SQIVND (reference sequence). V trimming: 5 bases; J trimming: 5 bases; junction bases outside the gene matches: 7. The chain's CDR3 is CASSSGQGWTEAFF. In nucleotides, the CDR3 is TGTGCCAGTAGTTCAGGACAGGGTTGGACTGAAGCTTTCTTT.

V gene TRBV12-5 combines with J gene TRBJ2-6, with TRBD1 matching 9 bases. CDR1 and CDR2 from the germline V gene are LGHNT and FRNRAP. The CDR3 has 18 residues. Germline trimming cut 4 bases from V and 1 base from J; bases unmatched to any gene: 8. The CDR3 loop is CASGSTGTGWSGANVLTF. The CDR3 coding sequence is TGTGCTAGTGGTTCGACCGGGACAGGGTGGTCTGGGGCCAACGTCCTGACTTTC.

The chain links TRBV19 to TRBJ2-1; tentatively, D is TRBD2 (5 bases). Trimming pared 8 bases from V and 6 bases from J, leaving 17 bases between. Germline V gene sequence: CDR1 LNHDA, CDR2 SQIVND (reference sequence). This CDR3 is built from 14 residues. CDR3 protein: CASSPRGFSNEQFF. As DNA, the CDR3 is TGTGCCAGTTCTCCACGGGGATTTTCCAATGAGCAGTTCTTC. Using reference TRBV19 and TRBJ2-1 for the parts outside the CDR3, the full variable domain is DGGITQSPKYLFRKEGQNVTLSCEQNLNHDAMYWYRQDPGQGLRLIYYSQIVNDFQKGDIAEGYSVSREKKESFPLTVTSAQKNPTAFYLCASSPRGFSNEQFFGPGTRLTVL.

The CDR3 region has the DNA TGTGCCAGTACAGGGTTTGGGAGCAACAATGAGCAGTTCTTC. Translating it yields CASTGFGSNNEQFF. V and J are TRBV5-8 and TRBJ2-1, with TRBD1 as a possible D gene (6 bases). The germline V gene encodes CDR1 SGHTS and CDR2 YDEGEE. This CDR3 has 14 residues. V lost 8 bases and J lost 5, with 17 bases in between.

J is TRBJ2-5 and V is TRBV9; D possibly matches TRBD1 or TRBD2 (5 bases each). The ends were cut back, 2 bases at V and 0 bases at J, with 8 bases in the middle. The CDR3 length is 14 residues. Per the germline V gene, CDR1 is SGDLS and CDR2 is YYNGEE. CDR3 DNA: TGTGCCAGCAGCGTCGGGACGGACCAAGAGACCCAGTACTTC. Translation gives CASSVGTDQETQYF.

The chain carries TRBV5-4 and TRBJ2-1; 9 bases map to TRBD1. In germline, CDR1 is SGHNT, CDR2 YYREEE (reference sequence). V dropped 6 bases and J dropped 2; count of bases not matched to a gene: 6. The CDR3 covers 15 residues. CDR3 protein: CASNSGQGTYNEQFF. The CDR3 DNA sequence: TGTGCCAGCAACTCGGGACAGGGAACCTACAATGAGCAGTTCTTC. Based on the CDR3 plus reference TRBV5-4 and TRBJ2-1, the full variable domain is ETGVTQSPTHLIKTRGQQVTLRCSSQSGHNTVSWYQQALGQGPQFIFQYYREEENGRGNFPPRFSGLQFPNYSSELNVNALELDDSALYLCASNSGQGTYNEQFFGPGTRLTVL.

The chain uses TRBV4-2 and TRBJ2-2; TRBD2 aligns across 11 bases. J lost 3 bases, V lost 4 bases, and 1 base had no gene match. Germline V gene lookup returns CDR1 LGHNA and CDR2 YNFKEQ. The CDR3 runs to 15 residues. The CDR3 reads CASSPGLADTGELFF. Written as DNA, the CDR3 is TGTGCCAGCAGCCCGGGACTAGCGGACACCGGGGAGCTGTTTTTT.

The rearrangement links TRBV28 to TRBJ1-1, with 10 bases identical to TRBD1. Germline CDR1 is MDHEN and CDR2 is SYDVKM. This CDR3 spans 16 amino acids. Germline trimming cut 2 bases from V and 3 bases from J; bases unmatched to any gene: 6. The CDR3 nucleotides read TGTGCCAGCAGTTTAGTGCGACAGGGGGCAGACACTGAAGCTTTCTTT. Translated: CASSLVRQGADTEAFF.

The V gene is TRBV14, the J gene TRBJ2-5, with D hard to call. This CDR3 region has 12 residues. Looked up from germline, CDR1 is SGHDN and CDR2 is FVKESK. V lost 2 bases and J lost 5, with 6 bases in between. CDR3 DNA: TGTGCCAGCAGCCAAAGCATGGAGACCCAGTACTTC. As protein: CASSQSMETQYF. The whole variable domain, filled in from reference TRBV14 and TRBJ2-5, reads EAGVTQFPSHSVIEKGQTVTLRCDPISGHDNLYWYRRVMGKEIKFLLHFVKESKQDESGMPNNRFLAERTGGTYSTLKVQPAELEDSGVYFCASSQSMETQYFGPGTRLLVL.

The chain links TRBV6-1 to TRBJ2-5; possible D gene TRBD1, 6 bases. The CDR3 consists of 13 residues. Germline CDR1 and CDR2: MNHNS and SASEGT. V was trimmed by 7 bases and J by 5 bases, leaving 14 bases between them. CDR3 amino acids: CASTEGQGETQYF. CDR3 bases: TGTGCCAGCACCGAGGGACAAGGGGAGACCCAGTACTTC.

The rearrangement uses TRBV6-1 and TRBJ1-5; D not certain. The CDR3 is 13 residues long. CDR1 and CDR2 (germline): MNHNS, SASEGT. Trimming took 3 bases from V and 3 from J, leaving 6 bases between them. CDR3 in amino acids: CASSDFLNQPQHF. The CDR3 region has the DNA TGTGCCAGCAGTGATTTCCTCAATCAGCCCCAGCATTTT.

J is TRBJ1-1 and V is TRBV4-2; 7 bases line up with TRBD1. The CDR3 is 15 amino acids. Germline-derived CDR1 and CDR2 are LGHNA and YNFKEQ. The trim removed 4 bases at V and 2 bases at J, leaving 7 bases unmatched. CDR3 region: CASSPFGTENTEAFF. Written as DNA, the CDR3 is TGTGCCAGCAGCCCGTTTGGGACAGAAAACACTGAAGCTTTCTTT.

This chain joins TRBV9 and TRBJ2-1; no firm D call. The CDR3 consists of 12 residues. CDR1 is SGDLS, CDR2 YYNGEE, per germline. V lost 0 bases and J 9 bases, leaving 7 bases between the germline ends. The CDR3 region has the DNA TGTGCCAGCAGCGTAGACAGAGGTGAGCAGTTCTTC. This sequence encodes CASSVDRGEQFF.